This T cell receptor beta chain was sequenced in a study of kidney transplant recipient with SARS-CoV-2 infection. A word on this clonotype: A read error is possible here, since a much larger clone lies one base away.

CDR3 size: 16 residues. Germline V gene sequence: CDR1 SGHNT, CDR2 YYREEE (reference sequence). TCRdb analysed the reads with MiXCR anew, one entry per CDR3 protein. This repertoire shows some 220,000 distinct CDR3 sequences, about 30% found once; its top ten account for about 7%. The sequenced sample was a blood sample, obtained at baseline and on approximately day 120 from a kidney transplant recipient. The V gene is TRBV5-4, the J gene TRBJ2-4; a weak D match, TRBD2 (6 bases). The DNA end lines up better with TRBJ2-7; the J call may be wrong. The sequence was obtained from a male patient aged 25-45 years who had COVID-19 and was a kidney transplant recipient. These T cells may partly come from the graft donor. The CDR3 protein is CASSCGTGGSPYEQYF. The CDR3 bases are TGTGCCAGCAGCTGCGGGACGGGTGGAAGCCCCTACGAGCAGTACTTC.